This T cell receptor (beta chain) was profiled in a study of blood T cell repertoires in COVID-19. For the study at large: Collection of acute and convalescent COVID-19 samples took place in the United States, Italy and Spain.

Source study methods: The authors estimated nucleated cell counts from reference gene primer amplification. Assay used: immunoSEQ multiplex PCR; TCRdb lists only in-frame clones, some missing. V, J and clone size are those of that table, while D and trimming were read from the DNA. The table records roughly 42,000 clones, approximately 92% of them present only once. The V gene's germline CDR1 is MGHRA and CDR2 YSYEKL. The CDR3 spans 18 residues. Between the trimmed V and J ends, which lost 0 bases and 7 bases, there was a span of 23 bases. J is TRBJ2-3 and V is TRBV4-1; D not certain. Sequenced material: peripheral blood. The TCR originated in a man in his fifties with COVID-19, enrolled during active disease. The DNA of the CDR3 is TGCGCCAGCAGCCAAGATCCCCCGTCCCCGGTCCTATCGCATACGCAGTATTTT. Its translation is CASSQDPPSPVLSHTQYF.